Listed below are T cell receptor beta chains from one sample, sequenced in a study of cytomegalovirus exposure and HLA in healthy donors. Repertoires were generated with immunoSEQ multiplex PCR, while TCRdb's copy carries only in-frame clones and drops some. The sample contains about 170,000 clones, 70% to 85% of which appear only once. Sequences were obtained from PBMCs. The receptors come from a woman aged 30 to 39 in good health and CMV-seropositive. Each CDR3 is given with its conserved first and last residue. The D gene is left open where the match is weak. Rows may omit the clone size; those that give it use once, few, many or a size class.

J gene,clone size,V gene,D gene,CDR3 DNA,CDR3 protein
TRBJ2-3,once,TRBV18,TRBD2,TGTGCCAGCTCACCACAGGCGGGAGTCGCAGATACGCAGTATTTT,CASSPQAGVADTQYF
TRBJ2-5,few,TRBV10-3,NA,TGTGCCATCAGTGAGTCGGGCGGGCAAGAGACCCAGTACTTC,CAISESGGQETQYF
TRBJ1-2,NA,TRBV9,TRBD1,TGTGCCAGCAGCGCCGGACAGGGGGCAAGGGGCTACACCTTC,CASSAGQGARGYTF
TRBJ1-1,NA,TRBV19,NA,TGTGCCAGTATGGTCGCAGGGATTATTATGAACACTGAAGCTTTCTTT,CASMVAGIIMNTEAFF
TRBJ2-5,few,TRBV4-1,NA,TGCGCCAGCAGCCAAGTCCCTAGCATCCAAGAGACCCAGTACTTC,CASSQVPSIQETQYF
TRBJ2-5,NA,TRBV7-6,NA,TGTGCCAGCAGCTTAGGAGAGGCGGAGACCCAGTACTTC,CASSLGEAETQYF
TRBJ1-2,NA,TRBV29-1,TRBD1,TGCAGCGAGCACCGGACAGGGTCTAACTATGGCTACACCTTC,CSEHRTGSNYGYTF
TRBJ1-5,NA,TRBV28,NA,TGTGCCAGCAGTTCTGGACAGAGCAATCAGCCCCAGCATTTT,CASSSGQSNQPQHF
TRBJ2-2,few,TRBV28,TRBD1,TGTGCCAGCACCGAACCCCGGGACAGCTTTACCGGGGAGCTGTTTTTT,CASTEPRDSFTGELFF
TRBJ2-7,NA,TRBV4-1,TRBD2,TGCGCCAGCAGCCAAGTAGCGGGAAGCCACGAGCAGTACTTC,CASSQVAGSHEQYF
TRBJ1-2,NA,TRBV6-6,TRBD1,TGTGCCAGCAGTTACAGGGGACAGGTGATTGGCTACACCTTC,CASSYRGQVIGYTF
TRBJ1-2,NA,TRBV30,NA,TGTGCCTGGAGTGTCCGGACAAGGGGCTCTGGCTACACCTTC,CAWSVRTRGSGYTF
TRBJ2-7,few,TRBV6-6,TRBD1,TGTGCCAGCAGTTACGGCGACAGGGAAAGGTACGAGCAGTACTTC,CASSYGDRERYEQYF
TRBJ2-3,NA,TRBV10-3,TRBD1,TGTGCCACCTTGGGACAGCAGGGAGATACGCAGTATTTT,CATLGQQGDTQYF
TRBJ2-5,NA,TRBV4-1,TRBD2,TGCGCCAGCAGCCAAGATATGCGGCTAGCGGGACAAGAGACCCAGTACTTC,CASSQDMRLAGQETQYF
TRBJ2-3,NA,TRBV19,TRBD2,TGTGCCAGTAGTGTGGGGACTAGCGGGAGGCCAGTGACGCAGTATTTT,CASSVGTSGRPVTQYF
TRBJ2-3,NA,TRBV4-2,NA,TGTGCCAGCAGCGACGCCTGGGAGGTGGGAACAGATACGCAGTATTTT,CASSDAWEVGTDTQYF
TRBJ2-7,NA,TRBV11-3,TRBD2,TGTGCCAGCAGCCAGCCCGGGACTAGCGGGACCTACGAGCAGTACTTC,CASSQPGTSGTYEQYF
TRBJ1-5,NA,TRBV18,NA,TGTGCCAGCTCAGTTAGTGTCCGAGAGAATCAGCCCCAGCATTTT,CASSVSVRENQPQHF
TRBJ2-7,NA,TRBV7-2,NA,TGTGCCAGCAGCTTTCAGGGCTCCTACGAGCAGTACTTC,CASSFQGSYEQYF
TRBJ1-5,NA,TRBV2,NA,TGTGCCAGCAGTGAATCCAGGGAAGGGCAGCCCCAGCATTTT,CASSESREGQPQHF
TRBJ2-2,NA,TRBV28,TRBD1,TGTGCCAGCAGACGGACAGGGGGTATCACCGGGGAGCTGTTTTTT,CASRRTGGITGELFF
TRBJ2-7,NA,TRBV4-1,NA,TGCGCCAGCAGCCAAGGACAGGCCTACGAGCAGTACTTC,CASSQGQAYEQYF
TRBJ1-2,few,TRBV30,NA,TGTGCCTGGAGTGTACAGGAGAGCTATGGCTACACCTTC,CAWSVQESYGYTF
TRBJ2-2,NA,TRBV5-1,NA,TGCGCCAGCAGCTTGTCTGGCAGACAGAACACCGGGGAGCTGTTTTTT,CASSLSGRQNTGELFF
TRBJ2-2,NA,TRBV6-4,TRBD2,TGTGCCAGCAGACCTAGCGGGGCGAACACCGGGGAGCTGTTTTTT,CASRPSGANTGELFF
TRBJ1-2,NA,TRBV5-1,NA,TGCGCCAGCAGCTTGGATAACAGCAACTATGGCTACACCTTC,CASSLDNSNYGYTF
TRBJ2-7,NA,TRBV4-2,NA,TGTGCCAGCAGCCAAGAAAAGCTAGCAGGCGAGCAGTACTTC,CASSQEKLAGEQYF
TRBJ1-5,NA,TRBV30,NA,TGTGCCTGGAGTGCCGGGGGCAATCAGCCCCAGCATTTT,CAWSAGGNQPQHF
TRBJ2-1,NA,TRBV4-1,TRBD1,TGCGCCAGCAGCCTGGGGACAGGAGGGGGCAATGAGCAGTTCTTC,CASSLGTGGGNEQFF
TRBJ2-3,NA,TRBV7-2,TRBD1,TGTGCCAGCAGCTTAGCACAAGGACAGGCGAGTTCGTTGGGTTTTGCAGATACGCAGTATTTT,CASSLAQGQASSLGFADTQYF
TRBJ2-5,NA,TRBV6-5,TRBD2,TGTGCCAGCATCTCACTAGCGGAAGAGACCCAGTACTTC,CASISLAEETQYF
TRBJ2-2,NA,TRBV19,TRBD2,TGTGCCAGTAGTATGGGACTAGCGGGAGGGCCCACCGGGGAGCTGTTTTTT,CASSMGLAGGPTGELFF
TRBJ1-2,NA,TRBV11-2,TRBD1,TGTGCCAGCAGCTTATTTCTCCCTTGGCAGGGGGCAGCAGGCGGCTACACCTTC,CASSLFLPWQGAAGGYTF
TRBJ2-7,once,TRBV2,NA,TGTGCCAGCCTAACAGGTAGCTCCTACGAGCAGTACTTC,CASLTGSSYEQYF
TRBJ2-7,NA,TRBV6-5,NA,TGTGCCAGCAGCTCACCCGCTAGCAGAACCTACGAGCAGTACTTC,CASSSPASRTYEQYF
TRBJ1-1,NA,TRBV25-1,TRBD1,TGTGCCAGCAGTGAGACAGGGGGTTTCACTGAAGCTTTCTTT,CASSETGGFTEAFF
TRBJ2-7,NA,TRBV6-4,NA,TGTGCCAGCAGCCGACGACGGGGCTCCTACGAGCAGTACTTC,CASSRRRGSYEQYF
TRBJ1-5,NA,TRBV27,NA,TGTGCCAGCAGTCGGAGTGCCAATCAGCCCCAGCATTTT,CASSRSANQPQHF
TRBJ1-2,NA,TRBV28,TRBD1,TGTGCCAGCAGTTTCTCTGGGACAGTGCCAGACTATGGCTACACCTTC,CASSFSGTVPDYGYTF